These T cell receptor beta chains were read from a single sample in a study of CD8 T cells in Susac syndrome. TCRdb re-called the immunoSEQ multiplex PCR reads through MiXCR, storing one row per CDR3 protein. The sample includes 150,000 to 200,000 distinct CDR3 sequences, around 94% seen only once; the top ten take about 0.094%. Material: CD4+ T cells from PBMCs. The receptors shown here come from a human donor with multiple sclerosis. Both conserved end residues are part of each CDR3. The D gene is left open where the match is weak. Some rows mark clone size as missing; the rest say once, few, many or name a class of expanded clone.

j_call: TRBJ1-4; d_call: .; clone_size: .; v_call: TRBV30; cdr3_nt: TGTGCCTGGGATCAGGGAGACGAAAAACTGTTTTTT; cdr3_aa: CAWDQGDEKLFF
j_call: TRBJ2-3; d_call: TRBD1; clone_size: .; v_call: TRBV20-1; cdr3_nt: TGCAGTGCTACGGCAGGGGGATATACGCAGTATTTT; cdr3_aa: CSATAGGYTQYF
j_call: TRBJ2-5; d_call: TRBD2; clone_size: .; v_call: TRBV6-5; cdr3_nt: TGTGCCAGCACCACACTAGCGGGAGGGCCGGGGACCCAGTACTTC; cdr3_aa: CASTTLAGGPGTQYF
j_call: TRBJ1-1; d_call: TRBD1; clone_size: .; v_call: TRBV2; cdr3_nt: TGTGCCAGCAGTGAAAACAGGGGGGGGACTGAAGCTTTCTTT; cdr3_aa: CASSENRGGTEAFF
j_call: TRBJ2-6; d_call: .; clone_size: .; v_call: TRBV4-2; cdr3_nt: TGTGCCAGCAACCAAGGGGGGATCTCTGGGGCCAACGTCCTGACTTTC; cdr3_aa: CASNQGGISGANVLTF
j_call: TRBJ2-6; d_call: TRBD2; clone_size: .; v_call: TRBV4-3; cdr3_nt: TGCGCCAGCAGCCAAGTCGTTGCTAGCGGGTCGAGCTCTGGGGCCAACGTCCTGACTTTC; cdr3_aa: CASSQVVASGSSSGANVLTF
j_call: TRBJ1-1; d_call: .; clone_size: .; v_call: TRBV3-1; cdr3_nt: TGTGCCAGCAGCCAAGATGTCACCCTGAACACTGAAGCTTTCTTT; cdr3_aa: CASSQDVTLNTEAFF
j_call: TRBJ1-4; d_call: .; clone_size: .; v_call: TRBV12-3/TRBV12-4; cdr3_nt: TGTGCAACATCACTTCGGAGCTCTAATGAAAAACTGTTTTTT; cdr3_aa: CATSLRSSNEKLFF
j_call: TRBJ1-3; d_call: .; clone_size: .; v_call: TRBV29-1; cdr3_nt: TGCAGCGTTTCAGGGCCTTCCTCTGGAAACACCATATATTTT; cdr3_aa: CSVSGPSSGNTIYF
j_call: TRBJ2-2; d_call: .; clone_size: .; v_call: TRBV3-1; cdr3_nt: TGTGCCCACAGTAAATGGACGAACACCGGGGAGCTGTTTTTT; cdr3_aa: CAHSKWTNTGELFF
j_call: TRBJ2-6; d_call: .; clone_size: .; v_call: TRBV29-1; cdr3_nt: TGCAGCACACGGGGCTCTGGGGCCAACGTCCTGACTTTC; cdr3_aa: CSTRGSGANVLTF
j_call: TRBJ2-5; d_call: .; clone_size: once; v_call: TRBV20-1; cdr3_nt: TGCAGTGCTGGGGATCTCGGGACCCAGTACTTC; cdr3_aa: CSAGDLGTQYF
j_call: TRBJ2-5; d_call: TRBD2; clone_size: .; v_call: TRBV28; cdr3_nt: TGTGCCAGCTCCTCCGCCGGGACTAGCGAGAAGACCCAGTACTTC; cdr3_aa: CASSSAGTSEKTQYF
j_call: TRBJ2-7; d_call: TRBD1; clone_size: .; v_call: TRBV20-1; cdr3_nt: TGCAGTGCGCCCGGGACAGGAGCCTACGAGCAGTACTTC; cdr3_aa: CSAPGTGAYEQYF
j_call: TRBJ1-2; d_call: .; clone_size: .; v_call: TRBV29-1; cdr3_nt: TGCAGCGGTGGGGGTTACGAGGGCTACACCTTC; cdr3_aa: CSGGGYEGYTF
j_call: TRBJ1-1; d_call: .; clone_size: .; v_call: TRBV3-1; cdr3_nt: TGTGCCAGCAGTTCTCGGGACTTTAGGACTGAAGCTTTCTTT; cdr3_aa: CASSSRDFRTEAFF
j_call: TRBJ2-7; d_call: .; clone_size: .; v_call: TRBV27; cdr3_nt: TGTGCCAGCAGTTTATACTGGGGCTCCTCCCACGAGCAGTACTTC; cdr3_aa: CASSLYWGSSHEQYF
j_call: TRBJ2-7; d_call: TRBD1; clone_size: .; v_call: TRBV7-9; cdr3_nt: TGTGCCAGCAGCTTATCGTTCGACAGGGACCAGCAGTACTTC; cdr3_aa: CASSLSFDRDQQYF
j_call: TRBJ2-7; d_call: TRBD2; clone_size: .; v_call: TRBV9; cdr3_nt: TGTGCCAGCAGCGTAGGAACTAGCGGGATGGAAGTCTACTACGAGCAGTACTTC; cdr3_aa: CASSVGTSGMEVYYEQYF
j_call: TRBJ1-3; d_call: .; clone_size: .; v_call: TRBV15; cdr3_nt: TGTGCCACCAGCAGAGAATGGGCGACCTCTGGAAACACCATATATTTT; cdr3_aa: CATSREWATSGNTIYF
j_call: TRBJ1-4; d_call: .; clone_size: .; v_call: TRBV18; cdr3_nt: TGTGCCAGCTCACCACTTACCCAGAATGAAAAACTGTTTTTT; cdr3_aa: CASSPLTQNEKLFF
j_call: TRBJ1-5; d_call: .; clone_size: .; v_call: TRBV29-1; cdr3_nt: TGCAGCGTTGAGTCAGGGGAGGGGCAGCCCCAGCATTTT; cdr3_aa: CSVESGEGQPQHF
j_call: TRBJ2-1; d_call: .; clone_size: .; v_call: TRBV5-1; cdr3_nt: TGCGCCAGCAGCTTGGCCCCGGGGATCCGTGGTGAGCAGTTCTTC; cdr3_aa: CASSLAPGIRGEQFF
j_call: TRBJ1-1; d_call: TRBD1; clone_size: .; v_call: TRBV12-3/TRBV12-4; cdr3_nt: TGTGCCAGCAGCCCTCGTAAGGGGGCGGGGGCTTTCTTT; cdr3_aa: CASSPRKGAGAFF
j_call: TRBJ1-2; d_call: .; clone_size: once; v_call: TRBV5-1; cdr3_nt: TGCGCCAGCAGTCTTGGTTTTGGCTACACCTTC; cdr3_aa: CASSLGFGYTF
j_call: TRBJ1-1; d_call: .; clone_size: .; v_call: TRBV11-2; cdr3_nt: TGTGCCAGCAGCTTAGAGGGCTCTGAAGCTTTCTTT; cdr3_aa: CASSLEGSEAFF
j_call: TRBJ2-7; d_call: TRBD1; clone_size: .; v_call: TRBV5-4; cdr3_nt: TGTGCCAGCAGTATAAACAGGGGCTACGAGCAGTACTTC; cdr3_aa: CASSINRGYEQYF
j_call: TRBJ2-7; d_call: TRBD2; clone_size: .; v_call: TRBV5-4; cdr3_nt: TGTGCCAGCAGCTTAGCGGGAGTTAGCTCCTACGAGCAGTACTTC; cdr3_aa: CASSLAGVSSYEQYF
j_call: TRBJ2-7; d_call: TRBD2; clone_size: .; v_call: TRBV7-9; cdr3_nt: TGTGCCAGCAGCTCCGGACTAGTCGACGAGCAGTACTTC; cdr3_aa: CASSSGLVDEQYF
j_call: TRBJ1-2; d_call: TRBD1; clone_size: .; v_call: TRBV5-1; cdr3_nt: TGCGCCAGCAGCGCCTGGGACAGCCCAGATGGCTACACCTTC; cdr3_aa: CASSAWDSPDGYTF
j_call: TRBJ1-1; d_call: .; clone_size: .; v_call: TRBV15; cdr3_nt: TGTGCCACCAGCAGAGATAGGAGGAACACTGAAGCTTTCTTT; cdr3_aa: CATSRDRRNTEAFF
j_call: TRBJ2-7; d_call: .; clone_size: .; v_call: TRBV4-2; cdr3_nt: TGTGCCAGCAGCCAAGATCGAGATTACTACGAGCAGTACTTC; cdr3_aa: CASSQDRDYYEQYF
j_call: TRBJ2-7; d_call: TRBD2; clone_size: .; v_call: TRBV9; cdr3_nt: TGTGCCAGCAGCGTAGACGGGAGGTCCTACGAGCAGTACTTC; cdr3_aa: CASSVDGRSYEQYF
j_call: TRBJ2-7; d_call: TRBD2; clone_size: .; v_call: TRBV20-1; cdr3_nt: TGCAGTGCTACTAGCGGGAGATTTTACGAGCAGTACTTC; cdr3_aa: CSATSGRFYEQYF
j_call: TRBJ1-2; d_call: .; clone_size: .; v_call: TRBV30; cdr3_nt: TGTGCCTGGAGATCAAAGGCGGGGGATGGCTACACCTTC; cdr3_aa: CAWRSKAGDGYTF
j_call: TRBJ2-5; d_call: TRBD1; clone_size: .; v_call: TRBV4-3; cdr3_nt: TGCGCCAGCAGCCTCCAGGGACAGGGCCAAGAGACCCAGTACTTC; cdr3_aa: CASSLQGQGQETQYF
j_call: TRBJ1-5; d_call: .; clone_size: once; v_call: TRBV2; cdr3_nt: TGTGCCAGCAGTGAACTGACGAACAATCAGCCCCAGCATTTT; cdr3_aa: CASSELTNNQPQHF
j_call: TRBJ2-5; d_call: .; clone_size: .; v_call: TRBV28; cdr3_nt: TGTGCCAGCAGTCGACTACAGGGCGCCCAAGAGACCCAGTACTTC; cdr3_aa: CASSRLQGAQETQYF
j_call: TRBJ1-2; d_call: TRBD1; clone_size: .; v_call: TRBV6-4; cdr3_nt: TGTGCCAGCAGTGCCTTCGGGACAGGGGGCTATGGCTACACCTTC; cdr3_aa: CASSAFGTGGYGYTF
j_call: TRBJ1-3; d_call: .; clone_size: .; v_call: TRBV30; cdr3_nt: TGTGCCTGGAGGCCGGGCGGACTCAGAAACACCATATATTTT; cdr3_aa: CAWRPGGLRNTIYF
j_call: TRBJ2-1; d_call: TRBD2; clone_size: .; v_call: TRBV24-1; cdr3_nt: TGTGCCACCAGTGATCTGACTAGCGGGAAGTTCTTC; cdr3_aa: CATSDLTSGKFF
j_call: TRBJ1-1; d_call: TRBD1; clone_size: .; v_call: TRBV9; cdr3_nt: TGTGCCAGCAGCGTAGCTCGGGACAGTGTTGGAGCTTTCTTT; cdr3_aa: CASSVARDSVGAFF
j_call: TRBJ2-7; d_call: .; clone_size: .; v_call: TRBV20-1; cdr3_nt: TGCAGTGCTCCCCATGTCTACGAGCAGTACTTC; cdr3_aa: CSAPHVYEQYF
j_call: TRBJ2-3; d_call: .; clone_size: few; v_call: TRBV5-1; cdr3_nt: TGCGCCAGCAGCCTAACAGGGTTCGCAGATACGCAGTATTTT; cdr3_aa: CASSLTGFADTQYF
j_call: TRBJ1-2; d_call: .; clone_size: .; v_call: TRBV20-1; cdr3_nt: TGCAGTGCGACGGGGACCTATGGCTACACCTTC; cdr3_aa: CSATGTYGYTF
j_call: TRBJ2-7; d_call: TRBD2; clone_size: .; v_call: TRBV7-2; cdr3_nt: TGTGCCAGCAGCTCAGGCCCTAGCGGAGAGCAGTACTTC; cdr3_aa: CASSSGPSGEQYF
j_call: TRBJ2-1; d_call: TRBD1; clone_size: .; v_call: TRBV18; cdr3_nt: TGTGCCAGCTCACCGGACAGGGTCTCCTACAATGAGCAGTTCTTC; cdr3_aa: CASSPDRVSYNEQFF
j_call: TRBJ2-6; d_call: .; clone_size: .; v_call: TRBV2; cdr3_nt: TGTGCCAGCAGTGATATCGAGGGGGGGGCCAACGTCCTGACTTTC; cdr3_aa: CASSDIEGGANVLTF
j_call: TRBJ2-6; d_call: .; clone_size: .; v_call: TRBV6-1; cdr3_nt: TGTGCCAGCAGTGGGGGTTTGAAGGCGGGACGGAACTCTGGGGCCAACGTCCTGACTTTC; cdr3_aa: CASSGGLKAGRNSGANVLTF
j_call: TRBJ2-7; d_call: .; clone_size: .; v_call: TRBV29-1; cdr3_nt: TGCAGCGTTCAAGGAGGGGGCTACGAGCAGTACTTC; cdr3_aa: CSVQGGGYEQYF
j_call: TRBJ2-3; d_call: .; clone_size: .; v_call: TRBV15; cdr3_nt: TGTGCCACCAGCAGAGACAAGCCTGACAGCACAGATACGCAGTATTTT; cdr3_aa: CATSRDKPDSTDTQYF
j_call: TRBJ2-5; d_call: TRBD2; clone_size: .; v_call: TRBV27; cdr3_nt: TGTGCCAGCAGTGGGGGTGTAGCGGGAGTTGAGACCCAGTACTTC; cdr3_aa: CASSGGVAGVETQYF
j_call: TRBJ2-1; d_call: TRBD2; clone_size: .; v_call: TRBV19; cdr3_nt: TGTGCCAGTAGTATAGAGCCGGGAGGATCTGAGCAGTTCTTC; cdr3_aa: CASSIEPGGSEQFF
j_call: TRBJ2-7; d_call: .; clone_size: .; v_call: TRBV7-3; cdr3_nt: TGTGCCAGCAGCCAGGGAGGTAACTACGAGCAGTACTTC; cdr3_aa: CASSQGGNYEQYF
j_call: TRBJ2-7; d_call: .; clone_size: .; v_call: TRBV5-1; cdr3_nt: TGCGCCAGCAGCTTGGCCGAGGTCGGGGATTACGAGCAGTACTTC; cdr3_aa: CASSLAEVGDYEQYF
j_call: TRBJ2-1; d_call: TRBD2; clone_size: .; v_call: TRBV2; cdr3_nt: TGTGCCAGCAGCTTTCTAGCGGGAGGGGTCGATGAGCAGTTCTTC; cdr3_aa: CASSFLAGGVDEQFF
j_call: TRBJ1-1; d_call: TRBD1; clone_size: .; v_call: TRBV7-2; cdr3_nt: TGTGCCAGCAGCTCCCAGGGGGTAACTGAAGCTTTCTTT; cdr3_aa: CASSSQGVTEAFF
j_call: TRBJ1-2; d_call: TRBD1; clone_size: .; v_call: TRBV7-2; cdr3_nt: TGTGCCACCGGGACAGTACTCCACTCTAACTATGGCTACACCTTC; cdr3_aa: CATGTVLHSNYGYTF